What follows is one T cell receptor (beta chain) and its context. This entry comes from a study of T cells in localized non-small cell lung cancer. The protocol was immunoSEQ multiplex PCR, while the TCRdb copy is restricted to in-frame clones and leaves out a portion. Of under 95,000 clones listed, around 84% were seen once; the top ten hold 8% to 10%. V lost 0 bases, J lost 1 base, and 1 base stayed unmatched. CDR3 length: 15 residues. Germline V gene lookup returns CDR1 SGHRS and CDR2 YFSETQ. The receptor's source is a female donor of 60 years or more with stage I lung adenocarcinoma. V is TRBV5-1 and J is TRBJ2-1, with 7 positions matching TRBD1. The sequences come from peripheral blood, collected before any cancer treatment. The chain's CDR3 is CASSLVTGSYNEQFF. CDR3 sequence (DNA): TGCGCCAGCAGCTTGGTGACAGGGTCCTACAATGAGCAGTTCTTC.